This T cell receptor beta chain was captured in a study of T cells after somatic rescue of genetic block. Generated by immunoSEQ multiplex PCR, the TCRdb table keeps only in-frame clones and is missing some. The data show approximately 88,000 clones, just under 90% seen once. V was shortened by 1 base and J by 4 bases, with 7 bases between the two germline ends. CDR1 SGHAT and CDR2 FQNNGV come from the germline V gene. The CDR3 loop spans 13 amino acids. The source is a woman between 18 and 29 years old. The rearrangement joins TRBV11-2 to TRBJ2-5; D call uncertain. The sample taken for sequencing was peripheral blood mononuclear cells (PBMCs). The chain's CDR3 is CASSLGSPETQYF. The CDR3 nucleotides are TGTGCCAGCAGCTTAGGCTCACCAGAGACCCAGTACTTC. Drawing the rest from reference TRBV11-2 and TRBJ2-5, the complete variable domain is EAGVAQSPRYKIIEKRQSVAFWCNPISGHATLYWYQQILGQGPKLLIQFQNNGVVDDSQLPKDRFSAERLKGVDSTLKIQPAKLEDSAVYLCASSLGSPETQYFGPGTRLLVL.